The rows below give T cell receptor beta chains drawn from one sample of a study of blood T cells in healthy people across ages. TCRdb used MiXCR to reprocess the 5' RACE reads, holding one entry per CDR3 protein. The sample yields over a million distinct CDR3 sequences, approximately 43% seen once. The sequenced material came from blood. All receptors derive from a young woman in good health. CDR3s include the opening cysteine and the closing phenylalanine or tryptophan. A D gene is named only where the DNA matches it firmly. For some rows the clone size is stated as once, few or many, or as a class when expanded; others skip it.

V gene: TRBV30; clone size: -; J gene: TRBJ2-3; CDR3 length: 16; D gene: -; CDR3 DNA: TGTGCCTGGAGTGTACCCCGCAGGGGGGGCACAGATACGCAGTATTTT; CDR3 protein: CAWSVPRRGGTDTQYF
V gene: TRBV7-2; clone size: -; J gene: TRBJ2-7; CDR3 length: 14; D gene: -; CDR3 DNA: TGTGCCAGCAGCTTACCGCTTAAATCCTACGAGCAGTACTTC; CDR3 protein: CASSLPLKSYEQYF
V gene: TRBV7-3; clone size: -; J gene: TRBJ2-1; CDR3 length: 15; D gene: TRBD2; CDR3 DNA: TGTACCAGCAGCTTAGCGCTAGCGGGATTGAATGAGCAGTTCTTC; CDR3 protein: CTSSLALAGLNEQFF
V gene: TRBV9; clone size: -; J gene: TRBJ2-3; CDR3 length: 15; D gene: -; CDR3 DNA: TGTGCCAGCAGCGTTTGGGGGCGGGTCACAGATACGCAGTATTTT; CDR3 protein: CASSVWGRVTDTQYF
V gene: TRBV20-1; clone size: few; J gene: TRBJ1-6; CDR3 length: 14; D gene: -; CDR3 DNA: TGCAGTGCTAGAGACGGGAGATTTAATTCACCCCTCCACTTT; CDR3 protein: CSARDGRFNSPLHF
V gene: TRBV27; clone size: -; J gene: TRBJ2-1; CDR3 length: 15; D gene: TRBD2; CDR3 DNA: TGTGCCAGCAGTCACGGGACTAGCGGAAACAATGAGCAGTTCTTC; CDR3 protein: CASSHGTSGNNEQFF
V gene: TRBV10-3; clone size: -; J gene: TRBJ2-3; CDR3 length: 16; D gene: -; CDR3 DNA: TGTGCCATCAGTGAGGGCGCCGGGGGACTCACAGATACGCAGTATTTT; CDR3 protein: CAISEGAGGLTDTQYF
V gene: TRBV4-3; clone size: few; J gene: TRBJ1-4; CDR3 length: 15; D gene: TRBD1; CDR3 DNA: TGCGCCAGCAGCCAAGGGGACAGGCTTAATGAAAAACTGTTTTTT; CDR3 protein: CASSQGDRLNEKLFF
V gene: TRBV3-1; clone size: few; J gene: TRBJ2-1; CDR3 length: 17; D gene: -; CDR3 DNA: TGTGCCAGCAGCCAAGATATGGCGGGCCTATCCTACAATGAGCAGTTCTTC; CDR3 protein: CASSQDMAGLSYNEQFF
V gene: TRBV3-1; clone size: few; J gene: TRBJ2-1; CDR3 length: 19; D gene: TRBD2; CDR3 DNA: TGTGCCAGCAGCTCGACTCGGACTAGCGGGAGCCGGGGGTACAATGAGCAGTTCTTC; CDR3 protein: CASSSTRTSGSRGYNEQFF
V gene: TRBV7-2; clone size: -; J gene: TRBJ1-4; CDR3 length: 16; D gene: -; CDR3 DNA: TGTGCCAGCAGCTTAAACGGGCCTGCAACTAATGAAAAACTGTTTTTT; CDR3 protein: CASSLNGPATNEKLFF
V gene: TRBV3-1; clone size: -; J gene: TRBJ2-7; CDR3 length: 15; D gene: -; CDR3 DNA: TGTGCCAGCAGCCAGGAACGAACGGGAGATCCCGAGCAGTACTTC; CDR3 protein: CASSQERTGDPEQYF
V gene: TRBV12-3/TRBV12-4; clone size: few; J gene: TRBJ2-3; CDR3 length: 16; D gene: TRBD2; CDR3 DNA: TGTGCCAGCAGACATACCAGCGGGGGGAAGACAGATACGCAGTATTTT; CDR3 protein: CASRHTSGGKTDTQYF
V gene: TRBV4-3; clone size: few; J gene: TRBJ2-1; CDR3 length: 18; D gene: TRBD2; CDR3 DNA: TGCGCCAGCAGCCAGCTAAATTTAGCGGGAGGGCGAACGAATGAGCAGTTCTTC; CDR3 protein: CASSQLNLAGGRTNEQFF
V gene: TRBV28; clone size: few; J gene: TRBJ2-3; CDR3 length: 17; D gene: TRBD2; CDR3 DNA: TGTGCCAGCAGTTACACGCTTCTAGCGGGGGGACCAGATACGCAGTATTTT; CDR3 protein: CASSYTLLAGGPDTQYF
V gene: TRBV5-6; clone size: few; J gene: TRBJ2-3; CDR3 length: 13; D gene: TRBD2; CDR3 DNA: TGTGCCAGCAGCGCGGGGGACACAGATACGCAGTATTTT; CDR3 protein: CASSAGDTDTQYF
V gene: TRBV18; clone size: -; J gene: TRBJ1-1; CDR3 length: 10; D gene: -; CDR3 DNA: TGTGCCAGCTCACCAGAGGCCGCTTTCTTT; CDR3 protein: CASSPEAAFF
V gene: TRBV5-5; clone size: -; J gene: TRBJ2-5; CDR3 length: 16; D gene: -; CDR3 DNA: TGTGCCAGCAGCTTGCCGGACAGCCGGTACCAAGAGACCCAGTACTTC; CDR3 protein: CASSLPDSRYQETQYF
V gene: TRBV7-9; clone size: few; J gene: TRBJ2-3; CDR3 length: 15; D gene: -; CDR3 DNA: TGTGCCAGCAGCCCTCCCAGGGAGATCACAGATACGCAGTATTTT; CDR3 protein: CASSPPREITDTQYF
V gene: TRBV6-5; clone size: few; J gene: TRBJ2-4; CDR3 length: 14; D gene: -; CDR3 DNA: TGTGCCAGCACTCCCGAGTGGGCCAAAAACATTCAGTACTTC; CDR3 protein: CASTPEWAKNIQYF
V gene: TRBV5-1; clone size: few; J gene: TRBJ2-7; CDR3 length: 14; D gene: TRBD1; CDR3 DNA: TGCGCCAGCAGCTCGGGACAGGGTTTCCACGAGCAGTACTTC; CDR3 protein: CASSSGQGFHEQYF
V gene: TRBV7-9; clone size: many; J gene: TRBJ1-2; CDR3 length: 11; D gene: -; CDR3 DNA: TGTGCCAGCAGTTTAGGAGGGGGCTACACCTTC; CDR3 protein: CASSLGGGYTF
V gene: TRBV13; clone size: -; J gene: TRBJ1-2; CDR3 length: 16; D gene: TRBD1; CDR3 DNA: TGTGCCAGCAGCCCTGCTCCGGGACAGGGAGTCTATGGCTACACCTTC; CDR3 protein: CASSPAPGQGVYGYTF
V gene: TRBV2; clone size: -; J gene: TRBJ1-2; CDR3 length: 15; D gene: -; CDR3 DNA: TGTGCCAGTCATATGAGCCTTTCAGGGTTTCATGGCTACACCTTC; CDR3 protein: CASHMSLSGFHGYTF
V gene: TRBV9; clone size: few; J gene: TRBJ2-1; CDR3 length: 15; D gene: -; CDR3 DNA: TGTGCCAGCAGCGTATCCAGCGGAGTCCCCAATGAGCAGTTCTTC; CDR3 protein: CASSVSSGVPNEQFF
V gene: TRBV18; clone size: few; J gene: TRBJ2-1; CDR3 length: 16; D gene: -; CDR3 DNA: TGTGCCAGCTCACCCTGGACACTGAGCTCCTACAATGAGCAGTTCTTC; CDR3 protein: CASSPWTLSSYNEQFF
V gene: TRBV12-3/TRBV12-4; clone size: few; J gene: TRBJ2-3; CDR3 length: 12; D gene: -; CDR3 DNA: TGTGCCAGCAGTTGGCCCAGAGATACGCAGTATTTT; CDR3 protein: CASSWPRDTQYF
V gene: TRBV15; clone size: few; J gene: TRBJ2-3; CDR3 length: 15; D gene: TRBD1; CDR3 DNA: TGTGCCACCAGCAGTGGACAGGGTCTGGAAGATACGCAGTATTTT; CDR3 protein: CATSSGQGLEDTQYF
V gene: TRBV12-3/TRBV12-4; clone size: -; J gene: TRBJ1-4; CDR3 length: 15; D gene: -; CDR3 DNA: TGTGCCAGCAGTCCATCGCAGGCAACTAATGAAAAACTGTTTTTT; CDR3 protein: CASSPSQATNEKLFF
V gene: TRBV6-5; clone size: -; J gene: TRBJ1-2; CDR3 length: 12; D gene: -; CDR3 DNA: TGTGCCACCCGCGGACAGCACTATGGCTACACCTTC; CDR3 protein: CATRGQHYGYTF
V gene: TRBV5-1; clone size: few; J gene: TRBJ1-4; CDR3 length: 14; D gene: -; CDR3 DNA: TGCGCCAGCAGCTTGCGGCCGTTGGGGGAAAAACTGTTTTTT; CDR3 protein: CASSLRPLGEKLFF
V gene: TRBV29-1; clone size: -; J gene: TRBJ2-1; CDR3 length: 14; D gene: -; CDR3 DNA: TGCAGCGTTGAAGGACTAGTGATGAACAATGAGCAGTTCTTC; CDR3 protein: CSVEGLVMNNEQFF
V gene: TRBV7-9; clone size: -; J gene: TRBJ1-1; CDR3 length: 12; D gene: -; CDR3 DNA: TGTGCCAGCAGCAATAGACATCTTGAAGCTTTCTTT; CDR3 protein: CASSNRHLEAFF
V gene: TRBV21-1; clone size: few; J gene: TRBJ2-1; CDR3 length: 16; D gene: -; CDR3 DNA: TGTGCCCCGAGGAGAAGATCCCAGGGGTTCGACAATGAGCAGTTCTTC; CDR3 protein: CAPRRRSQGFDNEQFF
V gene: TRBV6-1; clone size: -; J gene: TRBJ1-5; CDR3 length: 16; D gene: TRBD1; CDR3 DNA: TGTGCCAGCACTTCCAGGGGGCAGGGGAACAATCAGCCCCAGCATTTT; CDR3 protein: CASTSRGQGNNQPQHF
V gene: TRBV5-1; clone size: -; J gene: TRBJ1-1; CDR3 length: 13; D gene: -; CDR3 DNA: TGCGCCAGCAGGGAAGCACAGGGCACTGAAGCTTTCTTT; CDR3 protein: CASREAQGTEAFF
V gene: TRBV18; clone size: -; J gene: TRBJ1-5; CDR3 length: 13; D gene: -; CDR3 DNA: TGTGCCAGCTCAACCGGGATTAATCAGCCCCAGCATTTT; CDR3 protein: CASSTGINQPQHF
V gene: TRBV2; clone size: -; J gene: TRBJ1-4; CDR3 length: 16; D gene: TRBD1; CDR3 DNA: TGTGCCAGCAGTGAGTCCCGACAGGGCAGTGGTGAAAAACTGTTTTTT; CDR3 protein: CASSESRQGSGEKLFF
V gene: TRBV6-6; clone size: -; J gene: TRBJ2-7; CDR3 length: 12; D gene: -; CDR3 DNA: TGTGCCAGCAACGTCCCGGGACGCGAGCAGTACTTC; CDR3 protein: CASNVPGREQYF
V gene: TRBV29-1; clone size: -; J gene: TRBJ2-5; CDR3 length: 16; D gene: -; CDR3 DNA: TGCAGCGTTGAAGGGCCTTTCAGGGGCCGGAGAGGGACCCAGTACTTC; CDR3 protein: CSVEGPFRGRRGTQYF
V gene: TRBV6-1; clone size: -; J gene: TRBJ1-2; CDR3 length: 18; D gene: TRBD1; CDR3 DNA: TGTGCCAGCAGTGAATCCCCCAAGGTTAGGGACAGGGTCTATGGCTACACCTTC; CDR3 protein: CASSESPKVRDRVYGYTF
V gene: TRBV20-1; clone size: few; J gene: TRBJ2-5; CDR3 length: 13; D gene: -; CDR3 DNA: TGCAGTGCCGGAACCCTCCCCACAGTGACCCAGTACTTC; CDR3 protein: CSAGTLPTVTQYF
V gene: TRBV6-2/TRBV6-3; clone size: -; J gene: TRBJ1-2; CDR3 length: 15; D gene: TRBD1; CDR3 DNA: TGTGCCAGCAGTGCCCAGGGGGCGCAGAACTATGGCTACACCTTC; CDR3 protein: CASSAQGAQNYGYTF
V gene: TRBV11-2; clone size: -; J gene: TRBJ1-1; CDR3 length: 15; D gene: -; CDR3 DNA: TGTGCCAGCAGCTTAGTGGGTCAGCTGAACACTGAAGCTTTCTTT; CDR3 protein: CASSLVGQLNTEAFF
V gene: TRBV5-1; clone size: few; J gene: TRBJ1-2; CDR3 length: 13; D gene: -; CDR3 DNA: TGCGCCAGCAGCAGGGACGTAGGAAGTGGCTACACCTTC; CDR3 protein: CASSRDVGSGYTF
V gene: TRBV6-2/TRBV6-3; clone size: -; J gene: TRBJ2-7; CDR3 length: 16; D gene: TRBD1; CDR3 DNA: TGTGCCAGCAGTTACTCGAAAACGACAGGGACCTACGAGCAGTACTTC; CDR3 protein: CASSYSKTTGTYEQYF
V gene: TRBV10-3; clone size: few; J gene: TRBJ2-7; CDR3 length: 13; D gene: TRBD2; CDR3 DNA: TGTGCCATCAGCAAGCGGGAGCTAGACGAGCAGTACTTC; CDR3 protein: CAISKRELDEQYF
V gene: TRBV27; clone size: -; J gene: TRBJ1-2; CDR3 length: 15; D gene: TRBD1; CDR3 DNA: TGTGCCAGCAGTCCGACTCGACAGGGGGACTATGGCTACACCTTC; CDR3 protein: CASSPTRQGDYGYTF
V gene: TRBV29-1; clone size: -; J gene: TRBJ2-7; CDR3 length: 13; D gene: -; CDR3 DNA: TGCAGCGTTGCCAGGGGAGGGCTCTACGAGCAGTACTTC; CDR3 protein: CSVARGGLYEQYF
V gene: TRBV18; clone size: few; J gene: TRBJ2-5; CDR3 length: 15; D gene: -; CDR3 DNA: TGTGCCAGCTCACCATTCCCCAGCAGCTTCAGGACCCAGTACTTC; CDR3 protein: CASSPFPSSFRTQYF
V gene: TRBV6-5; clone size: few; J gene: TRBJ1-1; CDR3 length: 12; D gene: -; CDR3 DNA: TGTGCCAGCAGTTACACGGGAGGTTCGGCTTTCTTT; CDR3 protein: CASSYTGGSAFF